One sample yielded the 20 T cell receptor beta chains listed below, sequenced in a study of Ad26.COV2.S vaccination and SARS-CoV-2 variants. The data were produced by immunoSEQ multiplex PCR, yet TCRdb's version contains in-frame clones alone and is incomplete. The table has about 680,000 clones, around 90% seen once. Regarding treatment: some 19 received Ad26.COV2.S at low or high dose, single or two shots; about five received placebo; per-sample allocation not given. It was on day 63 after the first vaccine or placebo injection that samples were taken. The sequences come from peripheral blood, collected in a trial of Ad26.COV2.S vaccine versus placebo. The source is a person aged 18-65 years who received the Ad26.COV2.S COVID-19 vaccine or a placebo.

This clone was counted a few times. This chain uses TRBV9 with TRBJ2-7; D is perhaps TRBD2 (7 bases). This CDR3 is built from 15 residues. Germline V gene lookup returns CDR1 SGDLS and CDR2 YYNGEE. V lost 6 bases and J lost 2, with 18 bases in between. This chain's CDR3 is CASTPGGGGAYEQYF. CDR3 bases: TGTGCCAGCACCCCGGGGGGCGGAGGAGCCTACGAGCAGTACTTC.

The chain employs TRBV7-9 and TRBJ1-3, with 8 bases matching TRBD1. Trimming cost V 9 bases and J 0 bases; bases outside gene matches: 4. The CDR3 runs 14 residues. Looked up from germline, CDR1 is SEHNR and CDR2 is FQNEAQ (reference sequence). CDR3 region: CASRGQGSGNTIYF. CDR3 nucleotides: TGTGCCAGTCGCGGACAGGGCTCTGGAAACACCATATATTTT.

CDR3 protein: CAISEGGFDEQYF. As DNA, the CDR3 is TGTGCCATCAGTGAAGGAGGGTTCGACGAGCAGTACTTC. This chain joins TRBV10-3 and TRBJ2-7; D possibly corresponds to TRBD2 (6 bases). Between the trimmed V and J ends, which lost 3 bases and 5 bases, there was a span of 11 bases. The CDR3 length is 13 residues. CDR1 ENHRY and CDR2 SYGVKD come from the germline V gene.

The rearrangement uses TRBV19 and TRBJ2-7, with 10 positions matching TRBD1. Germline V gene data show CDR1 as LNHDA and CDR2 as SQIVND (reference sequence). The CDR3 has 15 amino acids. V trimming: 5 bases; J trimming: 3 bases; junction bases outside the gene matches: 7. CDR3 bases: TGTGCCAGTAGTCTCCGCGGGGACAGGGGCTACGAGCAGTACTTC. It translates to CASSLRGDRGYEQYF.

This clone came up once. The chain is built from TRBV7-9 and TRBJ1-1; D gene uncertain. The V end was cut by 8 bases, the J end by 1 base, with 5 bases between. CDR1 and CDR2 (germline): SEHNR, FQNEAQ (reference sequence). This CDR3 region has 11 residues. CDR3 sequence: CASGENTEAFF. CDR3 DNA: TGTGCCAGCGGAGAGAACACTGAAGCTTTCTTT. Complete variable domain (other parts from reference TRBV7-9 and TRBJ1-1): DTGVSQNPRHKITKRGQNVTFRCDPISEHNRLYWYRQTLGQGPEFLTYFQNEAQLEKSRLLSDRFSAERPKGSFSTLEIQRTEQGDSAMYLCASGENTEAFFGQGTRLTVV.

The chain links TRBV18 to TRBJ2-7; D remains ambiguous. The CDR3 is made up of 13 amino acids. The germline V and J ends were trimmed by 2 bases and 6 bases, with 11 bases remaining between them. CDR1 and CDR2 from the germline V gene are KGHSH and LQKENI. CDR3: CASSPGNMGEQYF. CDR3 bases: TGTGCCAGCTCACCAGGGAACATGGGCGAGCAGTACTTC.

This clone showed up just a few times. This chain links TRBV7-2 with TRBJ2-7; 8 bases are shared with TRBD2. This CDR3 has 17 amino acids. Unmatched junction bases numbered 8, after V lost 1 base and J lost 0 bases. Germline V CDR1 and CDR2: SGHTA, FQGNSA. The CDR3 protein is CASSLEGRGAFSYEQYF. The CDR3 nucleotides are TGTGCCAGCAGCTTAGAGGGGCGGGGGGCCTTCTCCTACGAGCAGTACTTC.

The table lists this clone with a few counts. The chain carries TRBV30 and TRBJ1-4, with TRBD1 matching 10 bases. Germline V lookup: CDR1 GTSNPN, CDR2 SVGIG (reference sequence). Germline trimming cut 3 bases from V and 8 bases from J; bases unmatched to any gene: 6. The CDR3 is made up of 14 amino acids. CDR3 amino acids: CAWSLGTGVEKLFF. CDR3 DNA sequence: TGTGCCTGGAGCCTTGGGACAGGGGTAGAAAAACTGTTTTTT.

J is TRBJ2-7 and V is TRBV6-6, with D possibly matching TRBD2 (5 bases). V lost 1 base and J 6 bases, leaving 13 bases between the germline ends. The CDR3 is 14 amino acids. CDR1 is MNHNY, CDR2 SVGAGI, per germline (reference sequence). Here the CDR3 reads CASSYWTKEAEQYF. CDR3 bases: TGTGCCAGCAGTTACTGGACCAAGGAGGCCGAGCAGTACTTC.

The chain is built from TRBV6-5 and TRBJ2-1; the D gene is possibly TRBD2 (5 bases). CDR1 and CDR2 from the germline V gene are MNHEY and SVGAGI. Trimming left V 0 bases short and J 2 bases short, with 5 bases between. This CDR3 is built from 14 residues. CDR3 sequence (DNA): TGTGCCAGCAGTTACTCGCGGGCCTACAATGAGCAGTTCTTC. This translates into CASSYSRAYNEQFF.

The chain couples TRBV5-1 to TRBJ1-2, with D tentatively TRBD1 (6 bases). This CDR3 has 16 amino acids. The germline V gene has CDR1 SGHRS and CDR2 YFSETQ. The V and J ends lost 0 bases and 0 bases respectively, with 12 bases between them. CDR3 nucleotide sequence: TGCGCCAGCAGCTTGGTGGCAGGGGAAGCTAACTATGGCTACACCTTC. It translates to CASSLVAGEANYGYTF.

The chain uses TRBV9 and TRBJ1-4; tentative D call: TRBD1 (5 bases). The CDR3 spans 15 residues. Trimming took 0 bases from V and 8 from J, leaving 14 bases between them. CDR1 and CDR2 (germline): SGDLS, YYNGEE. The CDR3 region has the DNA TGTGCCAGCAGCGTAGCGGCAGGGATGGAGGAAAAACTGTTTTTT. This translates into CASSVAAGMEEKLFF. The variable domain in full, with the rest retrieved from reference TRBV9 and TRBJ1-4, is DSGVTQTPKHLITATGQRVTLRCSPRSGDLSVYWYQQSLDQGLQFLIQYYNGEERAKGNILERFSAQQFPDLHSELNLSSLELGDSALYFCASSVAAGMEEKLFFGSGTQLSVL.

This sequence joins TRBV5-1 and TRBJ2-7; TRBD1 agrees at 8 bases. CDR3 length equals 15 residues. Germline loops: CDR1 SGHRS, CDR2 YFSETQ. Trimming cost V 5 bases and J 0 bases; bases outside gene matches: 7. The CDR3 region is CASSLGQGISYEQYF. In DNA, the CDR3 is TGCGCCAGCAGTTTAGGACAGGGTATCTCCTACGAGCAGTACTTC.

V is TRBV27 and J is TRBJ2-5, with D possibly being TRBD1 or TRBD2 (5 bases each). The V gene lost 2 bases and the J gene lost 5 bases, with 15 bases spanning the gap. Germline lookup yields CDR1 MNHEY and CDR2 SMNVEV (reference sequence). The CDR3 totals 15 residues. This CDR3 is CASSLTMGRWETQYF. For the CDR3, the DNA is TGTGCCAGCAGTTTAACAATGGGACGGTGGGAGACCCAGTACTTC.

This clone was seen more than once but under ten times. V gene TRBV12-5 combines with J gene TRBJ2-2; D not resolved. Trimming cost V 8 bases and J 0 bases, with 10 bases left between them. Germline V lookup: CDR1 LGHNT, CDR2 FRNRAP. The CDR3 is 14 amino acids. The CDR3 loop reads CASTLPPNTGELFF. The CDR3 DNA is TGTGCTAGTACCCTCCCTCCGAACACCGGGGAGCTGTTTTTT.

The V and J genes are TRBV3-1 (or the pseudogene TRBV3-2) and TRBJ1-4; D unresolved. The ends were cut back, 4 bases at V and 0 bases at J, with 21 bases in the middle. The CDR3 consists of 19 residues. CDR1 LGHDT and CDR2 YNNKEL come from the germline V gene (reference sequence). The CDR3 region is CASSPRGGGESSTNEKLFF. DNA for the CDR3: TGTGCCAGCAGCCCGAGAGGCGGTGGGGAGTCCTCAACTAATGAAAAACTGTTTTTT.

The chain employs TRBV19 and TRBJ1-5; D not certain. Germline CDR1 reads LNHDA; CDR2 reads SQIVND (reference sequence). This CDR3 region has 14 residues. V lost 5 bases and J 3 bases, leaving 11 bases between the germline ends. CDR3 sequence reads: CASSVRANNQPQHF. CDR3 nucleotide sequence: TGTGCCAGTAGTGTACGGGCTAACAATCAGCCCCAGCATTTT. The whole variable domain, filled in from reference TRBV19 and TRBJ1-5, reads DGGITQSPKYLFRKEGQNVTLSCEQNLNHDAMYWYRQDPGQGLRLIYYSQIVNDFQKGDIAEGYSVSREKKESFPLTVTSAQKNPTAFYLCASSVRANNQPQHFGDGTRLSIL.

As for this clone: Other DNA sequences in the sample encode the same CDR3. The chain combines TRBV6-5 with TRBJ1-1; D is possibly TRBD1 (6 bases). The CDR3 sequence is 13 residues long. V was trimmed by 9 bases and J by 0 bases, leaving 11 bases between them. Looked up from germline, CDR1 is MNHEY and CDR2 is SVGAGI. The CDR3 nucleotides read TGTGCCAGTTCCAGGGGAGTGAACACTGAAGCTTTCTTT. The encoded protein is CASSRGVNTEAFF.

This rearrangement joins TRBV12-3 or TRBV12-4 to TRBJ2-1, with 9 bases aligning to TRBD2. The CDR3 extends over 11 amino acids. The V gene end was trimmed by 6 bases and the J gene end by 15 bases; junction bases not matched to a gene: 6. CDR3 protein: CASSLGLAAFF. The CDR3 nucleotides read TGTGCCAGCAGCCTGGGACTAGCCGCGTTCTTC.

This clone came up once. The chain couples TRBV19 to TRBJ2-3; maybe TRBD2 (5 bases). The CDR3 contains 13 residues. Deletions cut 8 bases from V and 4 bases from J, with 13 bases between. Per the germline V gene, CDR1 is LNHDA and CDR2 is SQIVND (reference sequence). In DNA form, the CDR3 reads TGTGCCAGTTTGGACCTCGGGGCAGATACGCAGTATTTT. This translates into CASLDLGADTQYF.